Below, 29 T cell receptor beta chains from the same sample are listed, as sequenced in a study of blood T cells in healthy people across ages. Sample-barcoded 5' priming and a J-beta primer mix drove a second PCR of roughly 7 to 11 cycles. Each CDR3 protein is one row after TCRdb ran MiXCR on the 5' RACE reads. The sample has some 790,000 distinct CDR3 sequences, roughly 26% seen once. The sample comprised blood. The receptors originated from an elderly woman in good health.

The V and J genes are TRBV5-1 and TRBJ2-5; D not certain. CDR3 length equals 13 residues. Germline V CDR1 and CDR2: SGHRS, YFSETQ. Trimming cost V 4 bases and J 4 bases, with 11 bases left between them. CDR3 coding DNA: TGCGCCAGCAGCACCGGGTCATTAGAGACCCAGTACTTC. Amino acid sequence: CASSTGSLETQYF.

This clonotype came up a few times. This sequence may be a read error, since a much larger clone differs from it by one base. The chain couples TRBV7-2 to TRBJ2-1, with TRBD2 identical over 8 bases. The end of the DNA is better explained by TRBJ2-7, so the J call may be wrong. CDR1 is SGHTA and CDR2 is FQGNSA in the germline V gene. The CDR3 is 16 amino acids. In nucleotides, the CDR3 is TGTGCCAGCAGCTTAGAGGCCTTAGCGGGGTACAATGAGCAGTACTTC. Its protein is CASSLEALAGYNEQYF.

This clonotype appeared once. This chain connects TRBV3-1 to TRBJ2-5, with no clear D. Trimming took 7 bases from V and 4 from J, leaving 10 bases between them. CDR1 LGHDT and CDR2 YNNKEL come from the germline V gene (reference sequence). The CDR3 covers 12 residues. In DNA form, the CDR3 reads TGTGCCAGCACCTTCCCTGGAGAGACCCAGTACTTC. It yields the protein CASTFPGETQYF.

As for this clonotype: One base away lies a much larger clone, so this may be a sequencing read error. This chain joins TRBV27 and TRBJ2-1, with a tentative D call TRBD2 (6 bases). The germline gives CDR1 MNHEY, CDR2 SMNVEV (reference sequence). The CDR3 has 17 residues. As DNA, the CDR3 is TGTACCAGCAGTTTATCCCCCGGGGTGTCAGGGAGGAATGAGCAGTTCTTC. Translating gives CTSSLSPGVSGRNEQFF.

This clonotype was counted ten times or more. V and J are TRBV29-1 and TRBJ1-2, with D tentatively TRBD1 (6 bases). The CDR3 totals 14 residues. The V end lost 5 bases, the J end lost 1 base, and 14 bases lay between the germline ends. Germline values: CDR1 SQVTM, CDR2 ANQGSEA. The CDR3 reads CSVPGHGNNYGYTF. The CDR3 bases are TGCAGCGTTCCGGGACACGGGAATAACTATGGCTACACCTTC.

With regard to this clonotype: Since no conserved phenylalanine or tryptophan closes the CDR3, a read error is the likely cause. The genes are TRBV4-1 and TRBJ2-3; no firm D call. The V end was cut by 5 bases, the J end by 1 base, with 10 bases between. Germline loops: CDR1 MGHRA, CDR2 YSYEKL. The CDR3 is made up of 14 amino acids. CDR3 sequence (DNA): TGCGCCAGCAGCACCCGTTCCGGCACAGATACGCAGTATTTG. Translated, it gives CASSTRSGTDTQYL.

This clonotype was recorded at least ten times. This chain joins TRBV20-1 and TRBJ2-7, with D unresolved. The germline V gene has CDR1 DFQATT and CDR2 SNEGSKA (reference sequence). This CDR3 spans 15 amino acids. Trimming took 0 bases from V and 2 from J, leaving 14 bases between them. As DNA, the CDR3 is TGCAGTGCTAGAGATCGCAGGAGAACCACCTACGAGCAGTACTTC. It specifies CSARDRRRTTYEQYF.

This chain uses TRBV25-1 with TRBJ2-1; 8 nucleotides match TRBD2. Germline V gives CDR1 MGHDK, CDR2 SYGVNS. The CDR3 totals 13 residues. The V and J ends lost 7 bases and 6 bases, in that order; junction bases with no gene match: 5. As DNA, the CDR3 is TGTGCCAGCACAGCGGGGGCGCGCAATGAGCAGTTCTTC. It translates to CASTAGARNEQFF. Using reference TRBV25-1 and TRBJ2-1 for the parts outside the CDR3, the full variable domain is EADIYQTPRYLVIGTGKKITLECSQTMGHDKMYWYQQDPGMELHLIHYSYGVNSTEKGDLSSESTVSRIRTEHFPLTLESARPSHTSQYLCASTAGARNEQFFGPGTRLTVL.

The chain couples TRBV11-2 to TRBJ1-2; D is ambiguous. The CDR3 consists of 15 residues. V lost 1 base to trimming and J lost 4 bases, with 13 bases between them. Germline CDR1 is SGHAT and CDR2 is FQNNGV. The DNA of the CDR3 is TGTGCCAGCAGCTTAGTTGCGGAGGGCGTCTATGGCTACACCTTC. Encoded protein: CASSLVAEGVYGYTF.

This clonotype was counted at least ten times. CDR3 coding DNA: TGTGCCAGCAGCCCCCGAGGTTTAGCGGGGATATCCTACAATGAGCAGTTCTTC. Translating gives CASSPRGLAGISYNEQFF. The chain employs TRBV7-2 and TRBJ2-1, with 8 positions matching TRBD2. There are 18 residues in the CDR3. The V gene's germline CDR1 is SGHTA and CDR2 FQGNSA. Losses at the gene ends were 5 bases for V and 1 base for J; bases not matched to a gene: 13.

This clonotype was observed at least ten times. The rearrangement links TRBV3-1 to TRBJ2-3, with 10 bases matching TRBD1. Germline V gene data show CDR1 as LGHDT and CDR2 as YNNKEL (reference sequence). The CDR3 is 18 amino acids. Unmatched junction bases numbered 8, after V lost 0 bases and J lost 2 bases. CDR3 in amino acids: CASSQERWDRGITDTQYF. CDR3 coding DNA: TGTGCCAGCAGCCAAGAGAGGTGGGACAGGGGTATCACAGATACGCAGTATTTT.

This clonotype was recorded at least ten times. This chain connects TRBV20-1 to TRBJ2-1; 9 bases map to TRBD2. From germline, CDR1 is DFQATT and CDR2 SNEGSKA (reference sequence). There are 16 residues in the CDR3. V was pared by 5 bases and J by 2 bases, with 10 bases of the junction left unmatched. The CDR3 region has the DNA TGCAGTGCTGCGGTAATGCGGGGGGGCCCCTACAATGAGCAGTTCTTC. This sequence encodes CSAAVMRGGPYNEQFF.

At least ten counts were recorded for this clonotype. DNA of the CDR3: TGTGCCAGCAGCGTAAGTGGGCAAGAGACCCAGTACTTC. Translating gives CASSVSGQETQYF. The V and J genes are TRBV9 and TRBJ2-5; unclear D gene. The CDR3 is made up of 13 amino acids. V gave up 1 base and J gave up 2 bases, with 6 bases separating them. Germline CDR1 reads SGDLS; CDR2 reads YYNGEE.

This clonotype has ten or more counts. The V and J genes are TRBV7-2 and TRBJ2-7; 14 nucleotides match TRBD2. The CDR3 is 16 amino acids. Germline-derived CDR1 and CDR2 are SGHTA and FQGNSA. The trim removed 4 bases at V and 4 bases at J, leaving 6 bases unmatched. Written as DNA, the CDR3 is TGTGCCAGCAGCTGGACTAGCGGGGGGAGGGTTTACGAGCAGTACTTC. Amino acid sequence: CASSWTSGGRVYEQYF.

As to this clonotype: A much larger clone is a single base away; this may be a read error. This chain connects TRBV6-1 to TRBJ2-3, with TRBD1 as a possible D gene (6 bases). Germline V gene lookup returns CDR1 MNHNS and CDR2 SASEGT. V was cut by 7 bases and J by 2 bases, with 16 bases left in between. The CDR3 consists of 15 residues. Here the CDR3 DNA reads TGTGCCAGCACCAACCGGGGACACCCCACAGATACGCAGTATTTT. Translated: CASTNRGHPTDTQYF.

This clonotype was picked up many times. This chain uses TRBV20-1 with TRBJ2-3; 8 bases are a match to TRBD2. J was trimmed by 3 bases and V by 5 bases; bases with no gene match: 13. CDR1 and CDR2 (germline): DFQATT, SNEGSKA (reference sequence). CDR3 length equals 16 residues. CDR3 sequence (DNA): TGCAGTGCTCGACCGTCAGGTAGCGGGGCTACAGATACGCAGTATTTT. Its translation is CSARPSGSGATDTQYF.

J is TRBJ2-7 and V is TRBV7-7; possible D gene TRBD1, 6 bases. The CDR3 runs to 15 residues. Trimming removed 3 bases from V and 1 base from J, with 13 bases in between. CDR1 and CDR2 (germline): SSHAT, FNYEAQ (reference sequence). The CDR3 region is CASSFPRGSSYEQYF. CDR3 bases: TGTGCCAGCAGCTTTCCCAGGGGTTCATCCTACGAGCAGTACTTC.

V usage is TRBV7-2 and J usage is TRBJ2-5; D unclear. Trimming cost V 6 bases and J 3 bases, with 17 bases left between them. CDR1 is SGHTA, CDR2 FQGNSA, per germline. This CDR3 contains 15 residues. CDR3 DNA sequence: TGTGCCAGCAGTCAAGCTGCCCGACCGAAAGAGACCCAGTACTTC. Protein: CASSQAARPKETQYF.

The gene calls are TRBV2 and TRBJ1-1, with D tentatively TRBD1 (6 bases). Germline values: CDR1 SNHLY, CDR2 FYNNEI. The CDR3 spans 14 residues. V lost 1 base and J lost 4, with 10 bases in between. This CDR3 is CASSEEGGVTEAFF. The CDR3 DNA follows: TGTGCCAGCAGTGAAGAGGGGGGCGTCACTGAAGCTTTCTTT. Variable domain in full (rest from reference TRBV2 and TRBJ1-1): EPEVTQTPSHQVTQMGQEVILRCVPISNHLYFYWYRQILGQKVEFLVSFYNNEISEKSEIFDDQFSVERPDGSNFTLKIRSTKLEDSAMYFCASSEEGGVTEAFFGQGTRLTVV.

Worth noting for this clonotype: This clone may be a read error of a much larger clone one base away. The chain employs TRBV10-3 and TRBJ2-1; weak D call: TRBD2 (6 bases). Deletions cut 6 bases from V and 4 bases from J, with 13 bases between. The CDR3 is 14 residues long. Germline V CDR1 and CDR2: ENHRY, SYGVKD. CDR3 bases: TGTGCCATCAGGGTGGCGGGGATATACAATGAGCAGTTCTTC. Residues: CAIRVAGIYNEQFF.

V gene TRBV18 combines with J gene TRBJ2-1, with D possibly being TRBD1 or TRBD2 (5 bases each). Looked up from germline, CDR1 is KGHSH and CDR2 is LQKENI. V dropped 3 bases and J dropped 13 bases, with 19 bases sitting between them. The CDR3 has 14 residues. DNA of the CDR3: TGTGCCAGCTCACCTCAGAGGGGCCAAGAGACCCAGTTCTTC. It codes for CASSPQRGQETQFF.

This clonotype has at least ten counts. The gene calls are TRBV2 and TRBJ1-1; no clear D. The germline gives CDR1 SNHLY, CDR2 FYNNEI. Trimming removed 6 bases at V and 2 bases at J, with 13 bases between. The CDR3 is made up of 14 amino acids. In DNA form, the CDR3 reads TGTGCCAGCAGCCTCACTCGGAGCAACACTGAAGCTTTCTTT. This gives the protein CASSLTRSNTEAFF.

This clonotype was recorded many times. The chain joins TRBV12-3 or TRBV12-4 to TRBJ1-1; D gene uncertain. The V end lost 6 bases, the J end lost 6 bases, and 17 bases lay between the germline ends. CDR3 length: 14 amino acids. CDR3 loop: CASRTSRERSEAFF. Here the CDR3 DNA reads TGTGCCAGCAGGACCTCTAGGGAGCGGTCTGAAGCTTTCTTT.

This clonotype was seen a single time. A junction boundary mismatches the germline segment, possibly from a read error. The V and J genes are TRBV7-9 and TRBJ2-4; maybe TRBD2 (5 bases). CDR3 size: 14 residues. Germline V CDR1 and CDR2: SEHNR, FQNEAQ (reference sequence). The CDR3 coding sequence is TGTACCAGCAGCAGTTTCCTAGCCAAAAACATTCGGTACTTC. Amino acids: CTSSSFLAKNIRYF.

J is TRBJ1-2 and V is TRBV12-3 or TRBV12-4; tentatively, D is TRBD1 (6 bases). The CDR3 sequence is 17 residues long. V lost 6 bases to trimming and J lost 4 bases, with 24 bases between them. CDR3: CASSSAGTPRAPYGYTF. For the CDR3, the DNA is TGTGCCAGCAGCTCGGCCGGGACACCAAGGGCCCCCTATGGCTACACCTTC.

This clonotype was counted at least ten times. The chain has TRBV29-1 and TRBJ2-5, with D perhaps matching TRBD1 (5 bases). Deletions cut 4 bases from V and 7 bases from J, with 13 bases between. This CDR3 region has 12 residues. Per germline, CDR1 SQVTM and CDR2 ANQGSEA. As DNA, the CDR3 is TGCAGCGTTGTATATTCCCAGGGGACCCAGTACTTC. Translated: CSVVYSQGTQYF.

This clonotype was recorded at least ten times. This rearrangement joins TRBV30 to TRBJ1-3, with unresolved D. V gave up 3 bases and J gave up 0 bases, with 6 bases separating them. Germline V gene lookup returns CDR1 GTSNPN and CDR2 SVGIG (reference sequence). The CDR3 length is 13 residues. DNA of the CDR3: TGTGCCTGGAGCAGGAACTCTGGAAACACCATATATTTT. Its protein is CAWSRNSGNTIYF.

This clonotype was observed many times. A read error may explain this, as a much larger clone is one base away. V usage is TRBV7-9 and J usage is TRBJ2-1, with TRBD2 as a possible D gene (5 bases). The J call is uncertain, as TRBJ2-7 better fits the DNA end. The CDR3 runs to 15 residues. CDR1 is SEHNR and CDR2 is FQNEAQ in the germline V gene (reference sequence). The CDR3 coding sequence is TGTGCCAGCAGCTCCCGGAGGACCTCATACAATGAGCAGTACTTC. It codes for CASSSRRTSYNEQYF.

The rearrangement joins TRBV7-2 to TRBJ1-2, with D hard to call. V lost 4 bases, J lost 7 bases, and 16 bases lay in between. Germline CDR1 SGHTA, CDR2 FQGNSA. The CDR3 has 14 residues. This CDR3 reads CASSSRAMGSGYTF. DNA for the CDR3: TGTGCCAGCAGCTCCCGGGCAATGGGATCTGGCTACACCTTC. The complete variable domain, with remaining parts taken from reference TRBV7-2 and TRBJ1-2, reads GAGVSQSPSNKVTEKGKDVELRCDPISGHTALYWYRQSLGQGLEFLIYFQGNSAPDKSGLPSDRFSAERTGGSVSTLTIQRTQQEDSAVYLCASSSRAMGSGYTFGSGTRLTVV.